The present T cell receptor (beta chain) was sequenced within a study of cytomegalovirus exposure and HLA in healthy donors. PCR involved 60 Vbeta and 13 Jbeta primers. The method was immunoSEQ multiplex PCR; TCRdb's version includes in-frame clones alone and lacks a portion of them. The table lists 270,000 or so clones, around 90% of them singletons. The CDR3 consists of 14 residues. Unmatched junction bases numbered 5, after V lost 6 bases and J lost 3 bases. The germline V gene has CDR1 LNHDA and CDR2 SQIVND (reference sequence). This clonotype originated in a girl aged 2-10 years in good health and CMV-seronegative. The specimen sequenced was PBMCs. The chain combines TRBV19 with TRBJ1-5, with 7 bases that match TRBD1. CDR3 in DNA: TGTGCCAGTAGAGGGGACAGTCTCAATCAGCCCCAGCATTTT. It yields the protein CASRGDSLNQPQHF.